The source of this TCR beta chain is a study of T cells after yellow fever vaccination. Turning to the study itself: SMART-Seq v4 Ultra Low Input served to prepare low-cell-number fractions.

Study-wide results and caveats: Abundant clonotypes from the bulk population could contaminate FACS-sorted repertoires. Weaker in magnitude, the secondary response showed a faster peak on day 5 versus 15. Subsequent to the booster, the majority of primary-vaccination clones reappeared (96% CD4, approximately 90% CD8).

Regarding this clonotype: Its antigen is still unknown.

TCRdb analysed the 5' RACE reads with MiXCR anew, one entry per CDR3 protein. Among about 630,000 distinct CDR3 sequences listed, 10% to 15% were seen once. The CDR3 runs to 13 residues. The germline V gene encodes CDR1 DFQATT and CDR2 SNEGSKA (reference sequence). V shed 5 bases and J shed 2 bases, with 13 bases lying between them. The source was PBMCs, collected on the day of the yellow fever booster vaccination. This sequence originates from a man aged 30 to 39 who received the YFV17D yellow fever vaccine. The V and J genes are TRBV20-1 and TRBJ2-7; D is perhaps TRBD1 (7 bases). Here the CDR3 reads CSAADREAYEQYF. CDR3 in DNA: TGCAGTGCTGCTGACAGGGAGGCCTACGAGCAGTACTTC.